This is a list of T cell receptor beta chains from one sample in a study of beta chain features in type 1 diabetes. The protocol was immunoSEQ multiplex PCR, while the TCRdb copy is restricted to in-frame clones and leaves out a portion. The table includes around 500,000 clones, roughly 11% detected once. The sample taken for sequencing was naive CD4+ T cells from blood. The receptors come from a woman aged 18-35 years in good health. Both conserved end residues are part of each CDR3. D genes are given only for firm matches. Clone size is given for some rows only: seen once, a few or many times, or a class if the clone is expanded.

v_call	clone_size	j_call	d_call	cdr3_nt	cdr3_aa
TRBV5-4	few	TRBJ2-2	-	TGTGCCAGCAGCTCAGTGGGGACCGGGGAGCTGTTTTTT	CASSSVGTGELFF
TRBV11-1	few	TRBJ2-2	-	TGTGCCAGCAGCTTAAGGGGCGGGGAGCTGTTTTTT	CASSLRGGELFF
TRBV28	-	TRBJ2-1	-	TGTGCCAGCAGATTACTAAGGAGCTCCTACAATGAGCAGTTCTTC	CASRLLRSSYNEQFF
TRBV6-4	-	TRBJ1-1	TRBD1	TGTGCCAGCAGTGTGGACAGGGCGAACACTGAAGCTTTCTTT	CASSVDRANTEAFF
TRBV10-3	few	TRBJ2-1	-	TGTGCCATCAGTGAACGGCAGGGAAGGGGCAATGAGCAGTTCTTC	CAISERQGRGNEQFF
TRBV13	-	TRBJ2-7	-	TGTGCCAGCAGCTCCCCAGGGTTGTACGAGCAGTACTTC	CASSSPGLYEQYF
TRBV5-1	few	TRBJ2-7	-	TGCGCCAGCTGGTCCGAGAGCTCCTACGAGCAGTACTTC	CASWSESSYEQYF
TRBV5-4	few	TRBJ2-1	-	TGTGCCAGCAGCTTGATTGGGACCACCCCGGGGTTAGAGCAGTTCTTC	CASSLIGTTPGLEQFF
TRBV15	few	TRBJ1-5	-	TGTGCCACCAGCAGAGCTGATAGCAATCAGCCCCAGCATTTT	CATSRADSNQPQHF
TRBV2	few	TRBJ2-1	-	TGTGCCGTCAATCGGGGCTTCAATGAGCAGTTCTTC	CAVNRGFNEQFF
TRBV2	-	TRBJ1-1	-	TGTGCCAGCAGCTTCGACTGGAACACTGAAGCTTTCTTT	CASSFDWNTEAFF
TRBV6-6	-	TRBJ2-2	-	TGTGCCAGCAATCGTCCTTCCGGGACGAACACCGGGGAGCTGTTTTTT	CASNRPSGTNTGELFF
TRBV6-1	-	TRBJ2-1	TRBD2	TGTGCCAGCAGCCGGACTAGCGGGTACAGCGAGCAGTTCTTC	CASSRTSGYSEQFF
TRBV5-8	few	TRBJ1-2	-	TGTGCCAGCAGCCGGGGCTATGGCTACACCTTC	CASSRGYGYTF
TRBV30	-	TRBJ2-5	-	TGTGCCTGGAGTGTCGGGGCCACCCCCAAGGGCCAAGAGACCCAGTACTTC	CAWSVGATPKGQETQYF
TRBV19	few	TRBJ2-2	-	TGTGCCAGTAGTCGGGACCGGGGCAGTACCGGGGAGCTGTTTTTT	CASSRDRGSTGELFF
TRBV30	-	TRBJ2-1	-	TGTGCCTGGAGTTTGGGCAGGCCTGTGGATGAGCAGTTCTTC	CAWSLGRPVDEQFF
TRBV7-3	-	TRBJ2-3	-	TGTGCCAGCAGCCGTGGGGATACGCAGTATTTT	CASSRGDTQYF
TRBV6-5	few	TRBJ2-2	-	TGTGCCAGCAGGGAGGACAGAAGGACCGGGGAGCTGTTTTTT	CASREDRRTGELFF
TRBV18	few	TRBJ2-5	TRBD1	TGTGCCAGCTCACCAGGACAGGAAGAGACCCAGTACTTC	CASSPGQEETQYF
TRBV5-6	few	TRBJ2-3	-	TGTGCCAGCAGCGAGGGGTATACGCAGTATTTT	CASSEGYTQYF
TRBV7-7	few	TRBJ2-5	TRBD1	TGTGCTAGCAAGCGGACAGGGGACCGTCAAGAGACCCAGTACTTC	CASKRTGDRQETQYF
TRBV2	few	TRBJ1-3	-	TGTGCCAGCACTTACAGCAGCTCCTACTCTGGAAACACCATATATTTT	CASTYSSSYSGNTIYF
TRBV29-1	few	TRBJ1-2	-	TGCAGCGTTGCGGGGAGTAACTATGGCTACACCTTC	CSVAGSNYGYTF
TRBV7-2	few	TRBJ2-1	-	TGTGCCAGCAGCTTAGAACTAGCCCTCAATGAGCAGTTCTTC	CASSLELALNEQFF
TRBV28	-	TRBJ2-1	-	TGTGCCAGCAGTTTCGGGGTCGGGGAGCAGTTCTTC	CASSFGVGEQFF
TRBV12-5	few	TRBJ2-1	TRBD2	TGTGCTAGTGGTTTGAGCTCCCCTCGCGGGAGCGCCTACAATGAGCAGTTCTTC	CASGLSSPRGSAYNEQFF
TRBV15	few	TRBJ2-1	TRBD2	TGTGCCACCAGCAGCCCTAGTCCGGGACTAGCTTACAATGAGCAGTTCTTC	CATSSPSPGLAYNEQFF
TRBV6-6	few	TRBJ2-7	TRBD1	TGTGCCAGCAGGGGTGGACAGGGTCGATACGAGCAGTACTTC	CASRGGQGRYEQYF
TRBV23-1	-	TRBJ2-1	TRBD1	TGCGTGACAGGGGTCGGACGAAATGAGCAGTTCTTC	CVTGVGRNEQFF
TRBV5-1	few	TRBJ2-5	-	TGCGCCAGCAGCATTAGCGGACCCTTCCAAGAGACCCAGTACTTC	CASSISGPFQETQYF